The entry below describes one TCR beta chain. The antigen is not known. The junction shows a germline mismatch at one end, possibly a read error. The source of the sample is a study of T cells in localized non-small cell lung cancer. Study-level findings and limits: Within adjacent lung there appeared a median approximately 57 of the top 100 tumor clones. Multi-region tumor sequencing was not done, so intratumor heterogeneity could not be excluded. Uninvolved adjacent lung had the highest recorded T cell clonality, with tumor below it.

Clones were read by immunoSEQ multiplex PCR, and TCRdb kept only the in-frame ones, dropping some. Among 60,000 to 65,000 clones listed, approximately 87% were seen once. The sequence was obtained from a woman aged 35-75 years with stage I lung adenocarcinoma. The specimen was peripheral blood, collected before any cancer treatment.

The CDR3 region is CASSPGQVEYNERFF. CDR3 nucleotide sequence: TGTGCCAGCTCACCCGGACAGGTTGAGTACAATGAGCGGTTCTTC. The chain employs TRBV18 and TRBJ2-1; 7 bases line up with TRBD1. The V gene's germline CDR1 is KGHSH and CDR2 LQKENI. The CDR3 runs 15 residues.